The clone carrying this TCR beta chain has a handful of counts. Its antigen is undetermined. The entry originates in a study of neurological immune-mediated disorders. Study findings and constraints: Expanded clones shared no identical CDR3 amino acid sequences across subjects, which suggested private TCR-beta repertoires in all groups.

Germline CDR1 is MGHRA and CDR2 is YSYEKL. The CDR3 extends over 14 amino acids. The junction had 6 bases not matched to a gene; V was cut back by 4 bases and J by 6 bases. In TCRdb, the 5' RACE reads were re-called with MiXCR into one record per CDR3 protein. In the table there are about 55,000 distinct CDR3 sequences, 3% to 4% of which are singletons. Specimen: CD4+ T cells from blood. The chain is built from TRBV4-1 and TRBJ2-7; TRBD1 matches at 10 bases. This receptor was taken from a woman aged 40-49 years with multiple sclerosis. The CDR3 protein is CASSPGGQGTEQYF. For the CDR3, the DNA is TGCGCCAGCAGCCCTGGGGGACAGGGGACCGAGCAGTACTTC.